A single sample is the source of the 18 T cell receptor beta chains below, sequenced in a study of beta chain features in type 1 diabetes. The whole isolated RNA underwent reverse transcription, so sequencing captured expressed TCRB transcripts. Using immunoSEQ multiplex PCR, the repertoire was profiled, and TCRdb retains in-frame clones only, with some absent. The data show about 150,000 clones, with 11% seen just once and around 2% held by the top ten. The sequenced material came from central memory CD4+ T cells from blood. The receptors were sampled from a man aged 18-30 years in good health.

This rearrangement joins TRBV4-1 to TRBJ1-5; weak D call: TRBD1 (6 bases). Germline V lookup: CDR1 MGHRA, CDR2 YSYEKL. Trimming shortened V by 3 bases and J by 1 base, and 16 bases separated the two germline ends. The CDR3 is 17 amino acids. The CDR3 protein is CASSHAIQGKSNQPQHF. CDR3 sequence (DNA): TGCGCCAGCAGCCATGCAATTCAGGGGAAGAGCAATCAGCCCCAGCATTTT.

About this clone itself: The same CDR3 arises from other DNA sequences in this sample as well. The V gene is TRBV12-5, the J gene TRBJ2-5; TRBD1 matches at 9 bases. The ends lost 6 bases at V and 0 bases at J; junction bases unmatched: 5. The CDR3 is made up of 15 amino acids. Germline loops: CDR1 LGHNT, CDR2 FRNRAP. The CDR3: CASGPGQGYQETQYF. In nucleotides, the CDR3 is TGTGCTAGTGGCCCGGGACAGGGATACCAAGAGACCCAGTACTTC.

The CDR3: CASSPLGYYEQYF. CDR3 in DNA: TGTGCCAGCAGCCCCCTAGGGTACTACGAGCAGTACTTC. V gene TRBV9 combines with J gene TRBJ2-7; D uncertain. Germline CDR1 reads SGDLS; CDR2 reads YYNGEE. This CDR3 is 13 amino acids long. The ends were cut back, 4 bases at V and 3 bases at J, with 11 bases in the middle.

The chain links TRBV28 to TRBJ2-5, with unresolved D. V gave up 4 bases and J gave up 6 bases, with 6 bases separating them. The germline V gene has CDR1 MDHEN and CDR2 SYDVKM. This CDR3 is built from 11 residues. The CDR3 DNA reads TGTGCCAGCAGTTCCCGCCAGACCCAGTACTTC. Translating gives CASSSRQTQYF.

This chain joins TRBV7-8 and TRBJ2-5; D assignment may be TRBD1 or TRBD2 (5 bases each). CDR3 size: 14 residues. CDR1 is SGHVS, CDR2 FQNEAQ, per germline. V gave up 3 bases and J gave up 2 bases, with 10 bases separating them. Written as DNA, the CDR3 is TGTGCCAGCAGCTTCTCGGGACCGCAAGAGACCCAGTACTTC. The encoded protein is CASSFSGPQETQYF.

The rearrangement joins TRBV29-1 to TRBJ2-3; 13 bases fit TRBD2. The trim removed 6 bases at V and 1 base at J, leaving 1 base unmatched. Germline V lookup: CDR1 SQVTM, CDR2 ANQGSEA. The CDR3 is made up of 14 amino acids. CDR3 in DNA: TGCAGCGTCGGACTAGCGGGGGGCACAGATACGCAGTATTTT. It is translated as CSVGLAGGTDTQYF.

The rearrangement links TRBV6-5 to TRBJ2-6; the D is unclear. Germline CDR1 reads MNHEY; CDR2 reads SVGAGI. V lost 6 bases and J 4 bases, leaving 1 base between the germline ends. The CDR3 covers 11 residues. CDR3 amino acids: CASRGANVLTF. The CDR3 DNA is TGTGCCAGCAGGGGGGCCAACGTCCTGACTTTC.

This clone was seen a handful of times. CDR3 sequence (DNA): TGCGCCAGCAGCCAAGAACCAGGGACGGTCTCACCCCTCCACTTT. Protein: CASSQEPGTVSPLHF. This sequence joins TRBV4-3 and TRBJ1-6; a possible D gene is TRBD1 (5 bases). V was pared by 0 bases and J by 10 bases, with 13 bases between. The length of the CDR3 is 15 residues. Per the germline V gene, CDR1 is LGHNA and CDR2 is YSLEER.

There are many counts of this clone. This sequence joins TRBV29-1 and TRBJ2-2, with TRBD1 identical over 8 bases. V gave up 6 bases and J gave up 1 base; unmatched junction bases: 4. The CDR3 sequence is 14 residues long. Germline V lookup: CDR1 SQVTM, CDR2 ANQGSEA. DNA for the CDR3: TGCAGCGTCCGCGGACAGGGGAACACCGGGGAGCTGTTTTTT. This translates into CSVRGQGNTGELFF.

The gene calls are TRBV5-1 and TRBJ2-6; 10 nucleotides align to TRBD1. This CDR3 spans 18 amino acids. In germline, CDR1 is SGHRS, CDR2 YFSETQ. The V and J ends lost 1 base and 4 bases, in that order; junction bases with no gene match: 8. The CDR3 DNA is TGCGCCAGCAGCTTGTACGGGACAGGGGATGGAGGGGCCAACGTCCTGACTTTC. Translated: CASSLYGTGDGGANVLTF.

The V gene is TRBV19, the J gene TRBJ2-3; D uncertain. Trimming cost V 6 bases and J 6 bases, with 13 bases left between them. Germline assignment: CDR1 LNHDA and CDR2 SQIVND (reference sequence). This CDR3 is 13 amino acids long. CDR3 sequence: CASSPASLDTQYF. In nucleotides, the CDR3 is TGTGCCAGTAGCCCGGCCTCCTTGGATACGCAGTATTTT.

This clone was counted only a few times. V is TRBV5-1 and J is TRBJ1-4; D perhaps matches TRBD1 (5 bases). CDR1 and CDR2 (germline): SGHRS, YFSETQ. Trimming removed 2 bases at V and 6 bases at J, with 14 bases between. This CDR3 is built from 15 residues. The CDR3 spells CASSLIGAPDEKLFF. CDR3 nucleotides: TGCGCCAGCAGCTTAATCGGGGCTCCGGATGAAAAACTGTTTTTT.

The rearrangement joins TRBV4-2 to TRBJ2-3; D perhaps matches TRBD2 (5 bases). Trimming took off 0 bases at V and 13 bases at J, with 14 bases between the two ends. The CDR3 covers 13 residues. Germline CDR1 LGHNA, CDR2 YNFKEQ. The CDR3: CASSQELGSAEYF. The CDR3 DNA sequence: TGTGCCAGCAGCCAAGAACTTGGGAGTGCGGAGTATTTT.

This clone was recorded at least ten times. This CDR3 is also generated by other DNA sequences in the sample. The rearrangement joins TRBV7-2 to TRBJ1-1; perhaps TRBD1 as D (5 bases). Germline lookup yields CDR1 SGHTA and CDR2 FQGNSA. The V end was cut by 2 bases, the J end by 4 bases, with 8 bases between. The CDR3 length is 13 residues. The CDR3 spells CASSLTGGTEAFF. The CDR3 coding sequence is TGTGCCAGCAGCTTAACAGGCGGCACTGAAGCTTTCTTT.

This clone was counted a few times. The chain links TRBV5-1 to TRBJ2-4; the D gene is possibly TRBD1 (5 bases). Germline V lookup: CDR1 SGHRS, CDR2 YFSETQ. The germline V and J ends were trimmed by 4 bases and 6 bases, with 14 bases remaining between them. The CDR3 is made up of 14 amino acids. CDR3 coding DNA: TGCGCCAGCAGCCCAAGTACCCAGGGAAACATTCAGTACTTC. It translates to CASSPSTQGNIQYF.

Only one count was recorded for this clone. J is TRBJ2-3 and V is TRBV7-9, with D tentatively TRBD2 (6 bases). The germline V and J ends were trimmed by 3 bases and 2 bases, with 12 bases remaining between them. Germline V lookup: CDR1 SEHNR, CDR2 FQNEAQ (reference sequence). CDR3 length equals 15 residues. Here the CDR3 reads CASSFRRGATDTQYF. The CDR3 bases are TGTGCCAGCAGCTTTCGGAGGGGAGCCACAGATACGCAGTATTTT.

This clone turned up a few times. This sample includes further DNA sequences coding for the same CDR3. V gene TRBV5-6 combines with J gene TRBJ1-2, with a weak D call TRBD1 (5 bases). CDR3 size: 13 residues. The V gene lost 1 base and the J gene lost 4 bases, with 8 bases spanning the gap. Per the germline V gene, CDR1 is SGHDT and CDR2 is YYEEEE. CDR3 in amino acids: CASSLQGGYGYTF. CDR3 nucleotide sequence: TGTGCCAGCAGCTTGCAGGGCGGCTATGGCTACACCTTC.

The table lists this clone with a few counts. The chain links TRBV6-5 to TRBJ2-7; D is unresolved. Trimming took off 2 bases at V and 6 bases at J, with 20 bases between the two ends. Germline V gene data show CDR1 as MNHEY and CDR2 as SVGAGI. The CDR3 loop spans 16 amino acids. As DNA, the CDR3 is TGTGCCAGCAGTTACCTTTCACTGGGTTCGAGCCGCGAGCAGTACTTC. As protein: CASSYLSLGSSREQYF.